This TCR beta chain was captured in a study of tumor T cells in aggressive B-cell lymphoma. Data came from immunoSEQ multiplex PCR; TCRdb stores just in-frame clones and leaves some out. In the table there are thousands of clones, 75% to 90% of which are singletons. Germline V gene lookup returns CDR1 SNHLY and CDR2 FYNNEI. J lost 0 bases, V lost 10 bases, and 10 bases had no gene match. The CDR3 totals 15 residues. The source is an adult with diffuse large B cell lymphoma. This chain uses TRBV2 with TRBJ2-7; TRBD1 aligns across 9 bases. Specimen: tumor tissue. As DNA, the CDR3 is TGTGCCATCAGGACAGGGGCCAACACCTCCTACGAGCAGTACTTC. Its translation: CAIRTGANTSYEQYF.